This TCR beta chain is drawn from a study of T-cell memory formation after mild COVID-19. TCRdb re-derived calls from the 5' RACE reads in MiXCR, one entry per CDR3 protein. Among almost 550,000 distinct CDR3 sequences listed, about 20% were seen once. V was cut by 5 bases and J by 9 bases, with 11 bases left in between. This CDR3 has 12 amino acids. CDR1 and CDR2 from the germline V gene are DFQATT and SNEGSKA (reference sequence). Sequenced input: PBMCs or a T cell subset sorted from them (not recorded which). The rearrangement joins TRBV20-1 to TRBJ1-6, with D unclear. The TCR sequence derives from an adult woman who had mild COVID-19 (a few samples of this study predate the infection). Cell type and time point are not known. CDR3 DNA sequence: TGCAGTGCTGGGGTTCGGCCTTCACCCCTCCACTTT. This encodes CSAGVRPSPLHF.